Below are 18 T cell receptor beta chains sequenced from a single sample in a study of PD-L1 blockade in urothelial cancer. Stated time point: pretreatment peripheral blood. Assay: immunoSEQ multiplex PCR; the TCRdb copy retains only in-frame clones and omits some. The sample shows 85,000 to 95,000 clones, around 89% of them seen only once. Sample: PBMCs, taken around atezolizumab (anti-PD-L1) treatment. Receptor source: a man between 60 and 70 years old with urothelial cancer.

The chain carries TRBV7-8 and TRBJ2-3; a weak D match, TRBD2 (7 bases). V lost 5 bases to trimming and J lost 1 base, with 19 bases between them. The CDR3 covers 17 residues. Looked up from germline, CDR1 is SGHVS and CDR2 is FQNEAQ. In nucleotides, the CDR3 is TGTGCCAGCAGCCTTGCTGAGGGGGGGGGAGGCACAGATACGCAGTATTTT. This codes for CASSLAEGGGGTDTQYF.

This chain links TRBV30 with TRBJ1-1; 7 bases match TRBD1. With 1 base clipped from V and 1 base from J, the junction kept 0 bases outside the gene matches. The germline V gene encodes CDR1 GTSNPN and CDR2 SVGIG (reference sequence). The CDR3 sequence is 13 residues long. The CDR3 here is CAWSDRGNTEAFF. The CDR3 nucleotides are TGTGCCTGGAGTGACAGGGGGAACACTGAAGCTTTCTTT.

V is TRBV19 and J is TRBJ1-2, with D possibly TRBD1 on 5 matching bases. Germline lookup yields CDR1 LNHDA and CDR2 SQIVND (reference sequence). V shed 7 bases and J shed 8 bases, with 17 bases lying between them. The CDR3 spans 13 residues. CDR3 DNA sequence: TGTGCCAGTAATACACGTCGGGGGTTCGGCTACACCTTC. This translates into CASNTRRGFGYTF.

The chain combines TRBV19 with TRBJ2-7; TRBD2 might be the D (5 bases). The CDR3 is made up of 15 amino acids. The V gene lost 5 bases and the J gene lost 4 bases, with 18 bases spanning the gap. CDR1 and CDR2 (germline): LNHDA, SQIVND (reference sequence). DNA of the CDR3: TGTGCCAGTAGTCTAGCCCTCGGTATTCCGTACGAGCAGTACTTC. It yields the protein CASSLALGIPYEQYF.

This chain connects TRBV4-2 to TRBJ2-6; 7 bases agree with TRBD2. The germline CDR1 and CDR2 sequences are LGHNA and YNFKEQ. V dropped 5 bases and J dropped 0; count of bases not matched to a gene: 4. The CDR3 is 16 amino acids. For the CDR3, the DNA is TGTGCCAGCAGCGGGGCGGGAGCCTCTGGGGCCAACGTCCTGACTTTC. Translated: CASSGAGASGANVLTF.

The chain joins TRBV29-1 to TRBJ2-5; a weak D match, TRBD1 (5 bases). CDR1 is SQVTM, CDR2 ANQGSEA, per germline. Trimming left V 2 bases short and J 4 bases short, with 11 bases between. There are 13 residues in the CDR3. Here the CDR3 DNA reads TGCAGCGTTGAACGGGCAGGGCCAGAGACCCAGTACTTC. Amino acid sequence: CSVERAGPETQYF.

The rearrangement joins TRBV5-4 to TRBJ2-2, with 11 bases matching TRBD2. Germline values: CDR1 SGHNT, CDR2 YYREEE (reference sequence). V trimming: 4 bases; J trimming: 6 bases; junction bases outside the gene matches: 5. The CDR3 has 15 residues. CDR3 nucleotides: TGTGCCAGCAGCCCTTATAGCGGGGGGGCCGGGGAGCTGTTTTTT. This sequence encodes CASSPYSGGAGELFF.

A single count supports this clone. V gene TRBV27 combines with J gene TRBJ2-5; D not resolved. Per the germline V gene, CDR1 is MNHEY and CDR2 is SMNVEV (reference sequence). This CDR3 comprises 16 residues. V shed 6 bases and J shed 0 bases, with 17 bases lying between them. The CDR3: CASRMSGSSYQETQYF. The DNA for the CDR3 is TGTGCCAGCAGGATGTCCGGGTCCTCGTACCAAGAGACCCAGTACTTC.

The V call is TRBV11-2, the J call TRBJ2-1, with 8 nucleotides matching TRBD2. The CDR3 contains 15 residues. The V segment lost 1 base and the J segment 9 bases; nucleotides outside the gene matches: 8. Germline V gene data show CDR1 as SGHAT and CDR2 as FQNNGV. The DNA of the CDR3 is TGTGCCAGCAGCTTAGGGGGACTAGGGTCTATTGAGCAGTTCTTC. This encodes CASSLGGLGSIEQFF.

V usage is TRBV29-1 and J usage is TRBJ2-2; TRBD2 aligns across 11 bases. V was pared by 4 bases and J by 6 bases, with 10 bases of the junction left unmatched. The germline V gene encodes CDR1 SQVTM and CDR2 ANQGSEA. There are 16 residues in the CDR3. The CDR3 loop reads CSVGSGGAAGPGELFF. CDR3 DNA sequence: TGCAGCGTTGGTAGCGGGGGGGCGGCGGGACCCGGGGAGCTGTTTTTT.

This chain links TRBV25-1 with TRBJ1-2; a weak D match, TRBD1 (5 bases). The CDR3 extends over 14 amino acids. CDR1 MGHDK and CDR2 SYGVNS come from the germline V gene. V was clipped by 2 bases and J by 8 bases, with 15 bases between them. In DNA form, the CDR3 reads TGTGCCAGCAGTGAAGTCATAGGGGATATGGGCTACACCTTC. This gives the protein CASSEVIGDMGYTF.

V gene TRBV5-1 combines with J gene TRBJ2-1; TRBD1 aligns across 11 bases. From germline, CDR1 is SGHRS and CDR2 YFSETQ. The length of the CDR3 is 14 residues. V was pared by 4 bases and J by 7 bases, with 4 bases of the junction left unmatched. The CDR3: CASSLGTGGNEQFF. For the CDR3, the DNA is TGCGCCAGCAGCCTCGGGACAGGGGGTAATGAGCAGTTCTTC.

V is TRBV4-1 and J is TRBJ2-7, with TRBD1 as a possible D gene (6 bases). V was shortened by 4 bases and J by 6 bases, with 13 bases between the two germline ends. This CDR3 has 13 amino acids. Germline V gene sequence: CDR1 MGHRA, CDR2 YSYEKL. CDR3 sequence reads: CASSRLQGGEQYF. CDR3 bases: TGCGCCAGCAGCCGACTACAGGGCGGCGAGCAGTACTTC.

The V gene is TRBV27, the J gene TRBJ2-5, with 13 bases aligning to TRBD2. Germline lookup yields CDR1 MNHEY and CDR2 SMNVEV (reference sequence). The CDR3 loop spans 18 amino acids. V shed 3 bases, J shed 5 bases, and the junction held 12 bases outside the gene matches. The CDR3 sequence is CASSFGFTSGGAGETQYF. In DNA, the CDR3 is TGTGCCAGCAGTTTCGGCTTCACTAGCGGGGGGGCAGGGGAGACCCAGTACTTC.

The chain combines TRBV7-3 with TRBJ2-7; unclear D gene. The CDR3 spans 12 residues. Trimming removed 5 bases at V and 9 bases at J, with 14 bases between. CDR1 is SGHTA, CDR2 FQGTGA, per germline. The CDR3 region has the DNA TGTGCCAGCAGCATCCGACTTGCCCCGCAGTACTTC. Protein: CASSIRLAPQYF.

This chain uses TRBV25-1 with TRBJ2-3; 7 nucleotides match TRBD1. Trimming cost V 7 bases and J 6 bases; bases outside gene matches: 13. The CDR3 contains 15 residues. Germline V gene lookup returns CDR1 MGHDK and CDR2 SYGVNS. CDR3 in amino acids: CASTSTRGRGDTQYF. The CDR3 DNA is TGTGCCAGCACCTCCACAAGGGGCAGGGGGGATACGCAGTATTTT. Together with reference TRBV25-1 and TRBJ2-3, the CDR3 gives the full variable domain: EADIYQTPRYLVIGTGKKITLECSQTMGHDKMYWYQQDPGMELHLIHYSYGVNSTEKGDLSSESTVSRIRTEHFPLTLESARPSHTSQYLCASTSTRGRGDTQYFGPGTRLTVL.

This clone was seen just once. This sequence joins TRBV19 and TRBJ2-2, with 8 positions matching TRBD1. V gave up 6 bases and J gave up 1 base; unmatched junction bases: 1. Germline assignment: CDR1 LNHDA and CDR2 SQIVND (reference sequence). This CDR3 contains 14 residues. Here the CDR3 DNA reads TGTGCCAGTAGCGGGACAGGGAACACCGGGGAGCTGTTTTTT. Its translation: CASSGTGNTGELFF. The full variable domain, completed using reference TRBV19 and TRBJ2-2, is DGGITQSPKYLFRKEGQNVTLSCEQNLNHDAMYWYRQDPGQGLRLIYYSQIVNDFQKGDIAEGYSVSREKKESFPLTVTSAQKNPTAFYLCASSGTGNTGELFFGEGSRLTVL.

The chain employs TRBV10-2 and TRBJ1-5, with D unclear. The CDR3 extends over 13 amino acids. Trimming stripped 4 bases from V and 6 bases from J, with 10 bases between. The V gene's germline CDR1 is WSHSY and CDR2 SAAADI. The CDR3 is CASSASGGQPQHF. CDR3 in DNA: TGCGCCAGCAGTGCTTCGGGAGGTCAGCCCCAGCATTTT.